This TCR beta chain is drawn from a study of neurological immune-mediated disorders. General observations from the study: TCR-beta repertoires seemed private in all groups, with no expanded CDR3 amino acid sequences shared.

The cDNA was generated through 5'RACE incorporating 10-nucleotide random UMIs. MiXCR was run by TCRdb on the 5' RACE reads, yielding one entry per CDR3 protein. The data contain about 31,000 distinct CDR3 sequences, approximately 16% of them singletons. V lost 0 bases and J 1 base, leaving 9 bases between the germline ends. The CDR3 has 16 amino acids. The time point is: technical triplicate 3. CD4+ or CD8+ T cells at a count of about a million served as input for the sorted libraries. At least ten counts were recorded for this clonotype. The antigen is not known. The V and J genes are TRBV6-7 and TRBJ1-4, with D tentatively TRBD1 (5 bases). TRBV6-7 is an open reading frame whose function is uncertain. Input material: CD4+ T cells from blood. The clonotype was recovered from a female donor with HTLV-1-associated myelopathy (HAM/TSP). CDR3 DNA: TGTGCCAGCAGTTACTCAGGGGAGGAAACTAATGAAAAACTGTTTTTT. Its protein is CASSYSGEETNEKLFF.